The text below deals with one T cell receptor (beta chain). Some clones are missing from TCRdb's copy, which holds only in-frame ones; the method was immunoSEQ multiplex PCR. The sample holds 1,500,000 or so clones; around 97% are singletons and the top ten take approximately 1%. The sample belongs to a study of shared clonotypes between healthy human individuals. Trimming removed 3 bases from V and 1 base from J, with 14 bases in between. The CDR3 runs to 16 residues. Germline values: CDR1 MNHEY, CDR2 SMNVEV (reference sequence). This receptor was taken from a man aged 25 to 40 in good health. Sequenced sample: naive CD4+ T cells sorted from blood. Subset here: CD45RA+ positively selected. The chain carries TRBV27 and TRBJ2-3; D possibly matches TRBD1 or TRBD2 (5 bases each). CDR3: CASSFLGAGRTDTQYF. CDR3 nucleotides: TGTGCCAGCAGTTTCTTAGGGGCGGGCCGCACAGATACGCAGTATTTT.